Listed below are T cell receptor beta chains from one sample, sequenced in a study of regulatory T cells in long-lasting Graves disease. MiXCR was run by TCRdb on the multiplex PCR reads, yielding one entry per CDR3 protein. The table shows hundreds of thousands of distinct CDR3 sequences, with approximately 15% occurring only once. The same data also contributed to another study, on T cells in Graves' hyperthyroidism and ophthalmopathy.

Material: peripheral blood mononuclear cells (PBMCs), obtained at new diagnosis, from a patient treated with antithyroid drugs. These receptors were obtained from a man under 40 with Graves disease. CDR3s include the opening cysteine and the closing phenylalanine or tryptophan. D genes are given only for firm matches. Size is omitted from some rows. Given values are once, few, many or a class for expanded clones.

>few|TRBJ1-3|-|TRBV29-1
TGCAGCGTTGAAGACGACAGCTCTGGAAACACCATATATTTT
CSVEDDSSGNTIYF
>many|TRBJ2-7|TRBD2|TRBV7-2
TGTGCCAGCAGCTTAGGGTTCTCGCGGGGGGCATACGAGCAGTACTTC
CASSLGFSRGAYEQYF
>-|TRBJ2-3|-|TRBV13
TGTGCCAGACAGGACGGGGGTACGCAGTATTTT
CARQDGGTQYF
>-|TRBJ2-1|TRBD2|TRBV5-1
TGCGCCAGCAGGCTAATCTCTGGCGGGAGCGATGAGCAGTTCTTC
CASRLISGGSDEQFF
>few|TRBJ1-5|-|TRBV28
TGTGCCAGCAGCCAGGGATCCAGGGGCCGTGGTCAGCCCCAGCATTTT
CASSQGSRGRGQPQHF
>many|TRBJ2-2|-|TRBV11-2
TGTGCCAGCAGCTTCCTTGACATCGGGACCGGGGAGCTGTTTTTT
CASSFLDIGTGELFF
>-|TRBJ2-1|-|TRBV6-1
TGTGCCAGCAGTGAAAATGGACTACTCAATGAGCAGTTCTTC
CASSENGLLNEQFF
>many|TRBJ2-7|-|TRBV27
TGTGCCAGCCGAATGACTGCTACCTACGAGCAGTACTTC
CASRMTATYEQYF
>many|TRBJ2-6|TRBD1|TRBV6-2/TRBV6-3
TGTGCCAGCAGCCAGAGGACAGGGGGGGCCAACGTCCTGACTTTC
CASSQRTGGANVLTF
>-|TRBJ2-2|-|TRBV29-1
TGCAGCCCCGAGGTGGGGGCCCGCGCCGGCACCGGGGAGCTGTTTTTT
CSPEVGARAGTGELFF
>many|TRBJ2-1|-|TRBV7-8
TGTGCCAGCAGGCCCCACGACGGGAGTAAGCCCTACAATGAGCAGTTCTTC
CASRPHDGSKPYNEQFF
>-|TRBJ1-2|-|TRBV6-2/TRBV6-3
TGTGCCAGCAGTGAAGTCGAGGGCAACTATGGCTACACCTTC
CASSEVEGNYGYTF
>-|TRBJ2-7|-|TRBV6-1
TGTGCCAGCACCCAACCCCCGGTCCACGAGCAGTACTTC
CASTQPPVHEQYF
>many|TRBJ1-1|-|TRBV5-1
TGCGCCAGCAGCGGGGACCTTGACACTGAAGCTTTCTTT
CASSGDLDTEAFF
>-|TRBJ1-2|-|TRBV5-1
TGCGCCAGCAGCTTGGACAAATATGGCTACACCTTC
CASSLDKYGYTF